Below, 17 T cell receptor beta chains from the same sample are listed, as sequenced in a study of T-cell memory formation after mild COVID-19. TCRdb reprocessed the 5' RACE reads with MiXCR, giving one entry per CDR3 protein. The data contain fewer than 250,000 distinct CDR3 sequences, 10% to 13% of them singletons. Sequencing used PBMCs or a T cell subset sorted from them (not recorded which). The receptor source for this set is a man aged 18 to 35 who had mild COVID-19 (a few samples of this study predate the infection). Cell type and time point are not known.

This rearrangement joins TRBV27 to TRBJ2-3, with TRBD2 as a possible D gene (5 bases). V lost 4 bases and J 7 bases, leaving 12 bases between the germline ends. Germline-derived CDR1 and CDR2 are MNHEY and SMNVEV (reference sequence). The CDR3 consists of 13 residues. CDR3 loop: CASSSERTHTQYF. Here the CDR3 DNA reads TGTGCCAGCAGTTCTGAGCGGACCCATACGCAGTATTTT.

In its sample, this clonotype was seen a few times. This CDR3 reads CASSQVQRSPLHF. The CDR3 DNA reads as TGTGCCAGCAGCCAAGTACAGCGTTCACCCCTCCACTTT. This sequence joins TRBV3-1 and TRBJ1-6; the D is unclear. The CDR3 covers 13 residues. The V end lost 1 base, the J end lost 9 bases, and 7 bases lay between the germline ends. Germline CDR1 and CDR2: LGHDT and YNNKEL (reference sequence).

The table lists this clonotype with a count of one. This chain joins TRBV18 and TRBJ2-6, with TRBD1 identical over 7 bases. J was trimmed by 6 bases and V by 3 bases; bases with no gene match: 11. The CDR3 spans 17 residues. CDR1 is KGHSH and CDR2 is LQKENI in the germline V gene. CDR3 residues: CASSPRQGSLSANVLTF. In DNA form, the CDR3 reads TGTGCCAGCTCACCCCGACAGGGTAGTCTGTCGGCCAACGTCCTGACTTTC.

This clonotype appeared a few times. This chain joins TRBV5-1 and TRBJ2-1; possibly TRBD2 for D (5 bases). V lost 4 bases and J 0 bases, leaving 14 bases between the germline ends. This CDR3 has 16 amino acids. Germline CDR1 is SGHRS and CDR2 is YFSETQ. DNA of the CDR3: TGCGCCAGCAGCGAGGGAAACGGACCCTCCTACAATGAGCAGTTCTTC. This codes for CASSEGNGPSYNEQFF.

This clonotype appeared a few times. The J gene is TRBJ2-1, the V gene TRBV6-2 or TRBV6-3; 9 bases line up with TRBD1. The CDR3 sequence is 15 residues long. The junction had 9 bases not matched to a gene; V was cut back by 5 bases and J by 7 bases. Germline CDR1 and CDR2: MNHEY and SVGEGT. The CDR3 spells CASSHPGQGKNEQFF. CDR3 in DNA: TGTGCCAGCAGTCACCCGGGACAGGGCAAAAATGAGCAGTTCTTC.

There are a few counts of this clonotype. The chain recombines TRBV20-1 with TRBJ1-2, with a tentative D call TRBD1 (5 bases). CDR1 is DFQATT and CDR2 is SNEGSKA in the germline V gene (reference sequence). The CDR3 loop spans 13 amino acids. Between the trimmed V and J ends, which lost 6 bases and 2 bases, there was a span of 13 bases. CDR3 DNA sequence: TGCAGTGCCAGGCCCAGGGTGAACTATGGCTACACCTTC. It yields the protein CSARPRVNYGYTF.

The chain combines TRBV5-1 with TRBJ2-5; TRBD2 aligns across 9 bases. V lost 3 bases, J lost 5 bases, and 8 bases stayed unmatched. The V gene's germline CDR1 is SGHRS and CDR2 YFSETQ. The CDR3 spans 15 residues. The DNA for the CDR3 is TGCGCCAGCAGCTGGGGTCGCGGGGGGGAGGAGACCCAGTACTTC. Its translation: CASSWGRGGEETQYF.

This clonotype was recorded at least ten times. This sequence joins TRBV7-9 and TRBJ1-4, with D perhaps matching TRBD1 (5 bases). CDR1 is SEHNR, CDR2 FQNEAQ, per germline (reference sequence). Trimming stripped 4 bases from V and 4 bases from J, with 10 bases between. The CDR3 consists of 14 residues. The CDR3: CASSYGTRNEKLFF. The CDR3 coding sequence is TGTGCCAGCAGCTACGGGACCCGTAATGAAAAACTGTTTTTT.

This clonotype occurred many times. At one end, the junction sequence differs from germline, possibly due to a read error. The chain joins TRBV3-1 to TRBJ1-6; D not resolved. Germline V gene sequence: CDR1 LGHDT, CDR2 YNNKEL (reference sequence). The CDR3 length is 14 residues. The CDR3 here is CASSLTSSNSPLHF. In DNA, the CDR3 is TGTGCCAGCAGCCTTACATCCTCTAATTCACCCCTCCACTTT.

This clonotype was detected many times. The chain joins TRBV5-1 to TRBJ1-2; D unclear. Trimming stripped 0 bases from V and 1 base from J, with 7 bases between. Germline lookup yields CDR1 SGHRS and CDR2 YFSETQ. The CDR3 contains 14 residues. The CDR3 sequence is CASSLVPGNYGYTF. CDR3 sequence (DNA): TGCGCCAGCAGCTTGGTCCCGGGTAACTATGGCTACACCTTC.

The gene calls are TRBV5-6 and TRBJ2-2, with TRBD2 identical over 7 bases. This CDR3 region has 16 residues. CDR1 and CDR2 (germline): SGHDT, YYEEEE. After removal of 6 bases from V and 4 bases from J, the junction contained 12 bases not matched to a gene. CDR3 amino acids: CASTVGGIKTTGELFF. The DNA for the CDR3 is TGTGCCAGCACCGTGGGGGGGATCAAGACCACCGGGGAGCTGTTTTTT. Full variable domain (missing parts from reference TRBV5-6 and TRBJ2-2): DAGVTQSPTHLIKTRGQQVTLRCSPKSGHDTVSWYQQALGQGPQFIFQYYEEEERQRGNFPDRFSGHQFPNYSSELNVNALLLGDSALYLCASTVGGIKTTGELFFGEGSRLTVL.

V usage is TRBV3-1 and J usage is TRBJ2-5, with 7 bases lining up with TRBD1. The CDR3 runs to 13 residues. The V segment lost 3 bases and the J segment 5 bases; nucleotides outside the gene matches: 3. Germline lookup yields CDR1 LGHDT and CDR2 YNNKEL (reference sequence). CDR3 sequence reads: CASSHDRDETQYF. CDR3 sequence (DNA): TGTGCCAGCAGCCATGACAGGGATGAGACCCAGTACTTC.

The chain combines TRBV18 with TRBJ1-1, with D maybe TRBD1 (5 bases). Per germline, CDR1 KGHSH and CDR2 LQKENI. CDR3 length: 15 residues. Between the trimmed V and J ends, which lost 3 bases and 0 bases, there was a span of 11 bases. Written as DNA, the CDR3 is TGTGCCAGCTCACCTTTTGACAGCTTGAACACTGAAGCTTTCTTT. This codes for CASSPFDSLNTEAFF.

The chain has TRBV24-1 and TRBJ2-1; TRBD2 agrees at 13 bases. The V gene's germline CDR1 is KGHDR and CDR2 SFDVKD. J gave up 9 bases and V 3 bases, and 7 bases lay outside the gene matches. The CDR3 has 16 amino acids. The CDR3 sequence: CATSDPGLAGSGEQFF. CDR3 nucleotides: TGTGCCACCAGTGATCCGGGACTAGCGGGGAGCGGTGAGCAGTTCTTC.

V and J are TRBV7-2 and TRBJ2-7; the match to TRBD2 covers 9 bases. Germline loops: CDR1 SGHTA, CDR2 FQGNSA. The CDR3 has 15 residues. The ends lost 5 bases at V and 3 bases at J; junction bases unmatched: 8. The CDR3 reads CASSLRGGKDYEQYF. Here the CDR3 DNA reads TGTGCCAGCAGCCTGCGGGGGGGCAAGGACTACGAGCAGTACTTC.

In this sample, this clonotype turned up a few times. The chain uses TRBV4-2 and TRBJ2-5; D is unclear. Germline V CDR1 and CDR2: LGHNA, YNFKEQ. V was clipped by 0 bases and J by 5 bases, with 13 bases between them. The CDR3 is made up of 15 amino acids. The CDR3, as DNA: TGTGCCAGCAGCCAAGATTTGAATGTCCAGGAGACCCAGTACTTC. Protein: CASSQDLNVQETQYF.

The sample holds a few counts of this clonotype. The genes are TRBV3-1 and TRBJ2-1; no firm D call. The CDR3 has 11 residues. Trimming pared 7 bases from V and 6 bases from J, leaving 7 bases between. The germline V gene encodes CDR1 LGHDT and CDR2 YNNKEL (reference sequence). The CDR3 sequence is CASTRANEQFF. In DNA form, the CDR3 reads TGTGCCAGCACCCGGGCCAATGAGCAGTTCTTC.